This entry is about one TCR beta chain. This entry is derived from a study of molecular identifiers for immune sequencing clone quantification. J lost 6 bases, V lost 1 base, and 3 bases had no gene match. CDR3 length: 15 residues. Germline V gene data show CDR1 as LGHNA and CDR2 as YNFKEQ. TCRdb re-derived calls from the PCR reads in MiXCR, one entry per CDR3 protein. Among tens of thousands of distinct CDR3 sequences, about a sixth were seen once, and the ten largest hold over 1.3%. The chain combines TRBV4-2 with TRBJ2-7, with 13 nucleotides matching TRBD2. Sequencing was carried out using naive CD8+ T cells from blood, with Jurkat cell RNA spiked in. Subset meaning: FACS-sorted CD8+CD4-CCR7+CD45RA+ naive T cells. The receptor was isolated from a human donor in good health. Some libraries in this study had Jurkat cell RNA spiked in. CDR3 nucleotides: TGTGCCAGCAGCCAAGGACTAGCGGGAGGAGGCGAGCAGTACTTC. It encodes CASSQGLAGGGEQYF.